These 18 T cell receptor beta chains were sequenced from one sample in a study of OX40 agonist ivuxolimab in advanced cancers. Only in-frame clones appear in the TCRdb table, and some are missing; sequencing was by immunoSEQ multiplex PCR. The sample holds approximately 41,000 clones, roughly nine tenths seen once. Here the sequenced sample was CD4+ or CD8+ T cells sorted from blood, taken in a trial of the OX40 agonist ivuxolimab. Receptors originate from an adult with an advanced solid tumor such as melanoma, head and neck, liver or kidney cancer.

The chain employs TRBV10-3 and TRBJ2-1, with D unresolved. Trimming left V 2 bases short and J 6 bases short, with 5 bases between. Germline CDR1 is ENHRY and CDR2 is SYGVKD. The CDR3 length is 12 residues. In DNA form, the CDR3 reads TGTGCCATCAGTGAGCTAGGCAATGAGCAGTTCTTC. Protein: CAISELGNEQFF.

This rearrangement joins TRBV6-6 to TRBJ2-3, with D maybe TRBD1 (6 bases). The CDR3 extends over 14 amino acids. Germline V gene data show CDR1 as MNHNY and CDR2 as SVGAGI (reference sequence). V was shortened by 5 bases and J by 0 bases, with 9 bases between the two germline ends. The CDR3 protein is CASSLTGSTDTQYF. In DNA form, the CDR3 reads TGTGCCAGCAGTCTTACAGGGAGCACAGATACGCAGTATTTT.

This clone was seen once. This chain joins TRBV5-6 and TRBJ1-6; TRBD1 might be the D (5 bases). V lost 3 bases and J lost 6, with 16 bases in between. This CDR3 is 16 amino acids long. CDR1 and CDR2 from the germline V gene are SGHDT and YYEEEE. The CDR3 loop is CASSSRQTQGNSPLHF. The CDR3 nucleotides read TGTGCCAGCAGCTCGCGACAGACCCAGGGTAATTCACCCCTCCACTTT.

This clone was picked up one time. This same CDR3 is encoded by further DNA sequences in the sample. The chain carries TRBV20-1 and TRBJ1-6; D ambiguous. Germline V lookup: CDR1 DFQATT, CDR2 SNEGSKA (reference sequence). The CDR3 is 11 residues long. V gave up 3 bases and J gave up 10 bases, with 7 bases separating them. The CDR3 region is CSASLGSPLHF. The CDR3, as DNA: TGCAGTGCTAGCCTCGGCTCACCCCTCCACTTT.

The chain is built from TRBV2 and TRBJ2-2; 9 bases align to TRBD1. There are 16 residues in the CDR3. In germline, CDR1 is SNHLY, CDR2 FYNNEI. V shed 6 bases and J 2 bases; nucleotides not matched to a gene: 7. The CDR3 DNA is TGTGCCAGCAGCGGACAGGGGATTACAAACACCGGGGAGCTGTTTTTT. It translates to CASSGQGITNTGELFF.

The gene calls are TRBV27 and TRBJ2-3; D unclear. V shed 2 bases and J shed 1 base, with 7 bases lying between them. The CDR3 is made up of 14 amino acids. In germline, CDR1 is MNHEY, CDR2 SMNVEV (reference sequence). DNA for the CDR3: TGTGCCAGCAGTTTAATTGGGGGCACAGATACGCAGTATTTT. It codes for CASSLIGGTDTQYF.

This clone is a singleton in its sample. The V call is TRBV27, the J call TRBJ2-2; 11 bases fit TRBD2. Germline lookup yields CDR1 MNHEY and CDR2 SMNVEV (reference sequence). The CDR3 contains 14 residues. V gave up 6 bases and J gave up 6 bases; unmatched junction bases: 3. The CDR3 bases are TGTGCCAGCAGACTAGCGGGGGAGGCCGGGGAGCTGTTTTTT. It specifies CASRLAGEAGELFF.

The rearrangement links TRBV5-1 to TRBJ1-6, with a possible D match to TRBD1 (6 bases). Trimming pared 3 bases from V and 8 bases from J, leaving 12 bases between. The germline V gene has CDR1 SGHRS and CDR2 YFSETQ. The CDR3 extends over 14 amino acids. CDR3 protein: CASSSDRTDSPLHF. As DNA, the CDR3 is TGCGCCAGCAGCTCGGACAGAACTGATTCACCCCTCCACTTT.

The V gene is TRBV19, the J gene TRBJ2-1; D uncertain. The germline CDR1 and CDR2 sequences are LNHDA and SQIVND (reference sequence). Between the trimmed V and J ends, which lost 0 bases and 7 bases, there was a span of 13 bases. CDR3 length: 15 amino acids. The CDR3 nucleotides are TGTGCCAGTAGTATAGAACGGGTCCGAAGGAATGAGCAGTTCTTC. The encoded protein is CASSIERVRRNEQFF.

The CDR3 DNA reads as TGTGCCAGCAGCAAAATGGATAAGAACACCGGGGAGCTGTTTTTT. The encoded protein is CASSKMDKNTGELFF. The V call is TRBV7-9, the J call TRBJ2-2, with D hard to call. In germline, CDR1 is SEHNR, CDR2 FQNEAQ (reference sequence). CDR3 length: 15 amino acids. V was clipped by 5 bases and J by 1 base, with 11 bases between them.

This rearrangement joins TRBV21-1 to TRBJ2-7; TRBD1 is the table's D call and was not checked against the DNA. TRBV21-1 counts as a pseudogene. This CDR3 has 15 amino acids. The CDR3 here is CASSNKEGQPYEQYF. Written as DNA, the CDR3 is TGTGCCAGCAGCAACAAGGAGGGACAGCCCTACGAGCAGTACTTC.

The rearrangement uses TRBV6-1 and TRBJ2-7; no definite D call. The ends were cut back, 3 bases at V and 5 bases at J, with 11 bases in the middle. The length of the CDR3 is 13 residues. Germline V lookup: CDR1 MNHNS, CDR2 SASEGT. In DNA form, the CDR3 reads TGTGCCAGCAGTGATCCCCTCCGCGACGAGCAGTACTTC. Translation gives CASSDPLRDEQYF.

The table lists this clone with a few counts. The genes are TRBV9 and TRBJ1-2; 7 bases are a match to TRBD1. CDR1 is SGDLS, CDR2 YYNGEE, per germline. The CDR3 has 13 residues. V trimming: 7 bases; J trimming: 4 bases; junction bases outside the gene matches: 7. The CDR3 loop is CASSARTGYGYTF. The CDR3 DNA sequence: TGTGCCAGCTCCGCCAGGACAGGCTATGGCTACACCTTC.

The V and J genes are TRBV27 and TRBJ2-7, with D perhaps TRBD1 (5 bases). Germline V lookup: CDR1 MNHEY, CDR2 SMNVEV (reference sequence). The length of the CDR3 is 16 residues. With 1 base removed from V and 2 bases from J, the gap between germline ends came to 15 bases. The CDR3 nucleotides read TGTGCCAGCAGTTTATTTTCTACAGGTATCGCCTACGAGCAGTACTTC. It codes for CASSLFSTGIAYEQYF.

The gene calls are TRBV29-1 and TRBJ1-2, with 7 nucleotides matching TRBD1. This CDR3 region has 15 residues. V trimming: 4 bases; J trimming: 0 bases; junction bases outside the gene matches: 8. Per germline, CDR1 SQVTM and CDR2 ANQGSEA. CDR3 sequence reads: CSVGEAQGTNYGYTF. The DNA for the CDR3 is TGCAGCGTTGGGGAGGCACAGGGGACTAACTATGGCTACACCTTC.

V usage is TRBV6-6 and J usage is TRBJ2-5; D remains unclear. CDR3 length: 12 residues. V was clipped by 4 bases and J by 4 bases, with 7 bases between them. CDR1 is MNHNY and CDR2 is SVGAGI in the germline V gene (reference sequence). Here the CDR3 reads CASSLERETQYF. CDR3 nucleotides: TGTGCCAGCAGTTTAGAGAGAGAGACCCAGTACTTC.

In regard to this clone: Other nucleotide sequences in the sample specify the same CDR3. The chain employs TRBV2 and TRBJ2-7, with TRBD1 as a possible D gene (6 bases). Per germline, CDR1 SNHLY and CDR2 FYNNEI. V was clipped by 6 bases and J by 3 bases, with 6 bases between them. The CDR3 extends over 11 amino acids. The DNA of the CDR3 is TGTGCCAGCAGGGACAGCTACGAGCAGTACTTC. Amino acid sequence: CASRDSYEQYF. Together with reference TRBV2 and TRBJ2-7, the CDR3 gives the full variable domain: EPEVTQTPSHQVTQMGQEVILRCVPISNHLYFYWYRQILGQKVEFLVSFYNNEISEKSEIFDDQFSVERPDGSNFTLKIRSTKLEDSAMYFCASRDSYEQYFGPGTRLTVT.

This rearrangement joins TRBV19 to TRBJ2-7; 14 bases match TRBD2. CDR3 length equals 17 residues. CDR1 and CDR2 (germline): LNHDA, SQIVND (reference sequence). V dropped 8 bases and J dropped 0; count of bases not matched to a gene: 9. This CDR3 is CASSGTSGGRSSYEQYF. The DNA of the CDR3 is TGTGCCAGTTCCGGGACTAGCGGGGGCCGGAGCTCCTACGAGCAGTACTTC. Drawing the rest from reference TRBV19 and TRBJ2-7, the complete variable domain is DGGITQSPKYLFRKEGQNVTLSCEQNLNHDAMYWYRQDPGQGLRLIYYSQIVNDFQKGDIAEGYSVSREKKESFPLTVTSAQKNPTAFYLCASSGTSGGRSSYEQYFGPGTRLTVT.